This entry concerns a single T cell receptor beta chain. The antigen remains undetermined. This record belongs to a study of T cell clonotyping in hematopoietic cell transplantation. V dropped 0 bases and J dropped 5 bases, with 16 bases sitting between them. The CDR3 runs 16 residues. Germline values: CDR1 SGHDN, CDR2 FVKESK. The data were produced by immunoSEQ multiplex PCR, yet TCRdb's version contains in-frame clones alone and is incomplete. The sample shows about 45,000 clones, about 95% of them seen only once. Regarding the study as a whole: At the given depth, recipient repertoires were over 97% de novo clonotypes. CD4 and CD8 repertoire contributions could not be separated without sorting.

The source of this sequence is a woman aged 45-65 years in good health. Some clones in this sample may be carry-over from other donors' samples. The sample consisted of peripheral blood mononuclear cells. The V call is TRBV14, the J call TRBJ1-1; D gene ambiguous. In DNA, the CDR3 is TGTGCCAGCAGCCAAGAGTTGCCCGGTCGAGCGACTGAAGCTTTCTTT. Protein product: CASSQELPGRATEAFF.